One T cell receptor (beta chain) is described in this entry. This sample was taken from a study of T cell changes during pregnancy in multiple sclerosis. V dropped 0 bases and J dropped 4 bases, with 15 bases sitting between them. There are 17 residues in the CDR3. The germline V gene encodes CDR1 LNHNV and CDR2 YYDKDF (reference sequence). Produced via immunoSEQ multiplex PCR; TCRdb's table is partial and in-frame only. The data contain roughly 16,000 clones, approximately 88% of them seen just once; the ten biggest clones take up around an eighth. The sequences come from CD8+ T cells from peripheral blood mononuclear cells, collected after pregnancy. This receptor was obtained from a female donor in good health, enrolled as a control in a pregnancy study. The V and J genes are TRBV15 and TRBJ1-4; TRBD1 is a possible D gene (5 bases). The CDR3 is CATSRDLRQGVNEKLFF. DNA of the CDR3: TGTGCCACCAGCAGAGATTTGAGGCAGGGCGTTAATGAAAAACTGTTTTTT.